This is a list of T cell receptor beta chains from one sample in a study of B cell selection in AIRE deficiency. Sequencing used immunoSEQ multiplex PCR; TCRdb keeps in-frame clones, though not all of them. The sample comprises about 25,000 clones, about 95% of which are singletons, and less than 0.25% rests with the top ten. What was sequenced was CD4+CD127+ conventional T cells sorted from PBMCs. The receptors originated from a human donor in good health. Each CDR3 is given with its conserved first and last residue. The order of the fields is CDR3 protein, J gene, V gene, D gene. The D gene is left open where the match is weak.

CASSPGGAHYGYTF	TRBJ1-2	TRBV5-8	TRBD1
CASSLDRAQETQYF	TRBJ2-5	TRBV5-1	.
CASSSSVEQYF	TRBJ2-7	TRBV5-1	.
CASSFVGSAYNEQFF	TRBJ2-1	TRBV5-1	.
CAWSVPSWPYEQYF	TRBJ2-7	TRBV30	.
CASSLGGQASYEQYF	TRBJ2-7	TRBV7-9	TRBD1
CASSLGLVRDGANVLTF	TRBJ2-6	TRBV27	.
CASSPRTGTNYGYTF	TRBJ1-2	TRBV18	TRBD1
CASRGELDTEAFF	TRBJ1-1	TRBV21-1	.
CASSYLDREGDGYTF	TRBJ1-2	TRBV5-6	TRBD1
CASSQGRDRYSYEQYF	TRBJ2-7	TRBV4-1	.
CASSQMPGQGLGGYTF	TRBJ1-2	TRBV4-1	TRBD1
CASSYQTGDTEAFF	TRBJ1-1	TRBV6-6	TRBD1
CASSPGLDEQFF	TRBJ2-1	TRBV18	.
CASSVDISGNTIYF	TRBJ1-3	TRBV2	.
CASSLDSADYEQYF	TRBJ2-7	TRBV6-6	.
CASSYRDSQGQPQHF	TRBJ1-5	TRBV6-6	.
CASSSPTGTGNEKLFF	TRBJ1-4	TRBV6-5	TRBD1
CASSFKGATDTQYF	TRBJ2-3	TRBV5-5	TRBD1
CASKARGRTNEQYF	TRBJ2-7	TRBV27	TRBD2
CSATLQVSSGANVLTF	TRBJ2-6	TRBV29-1	.
CASSLAQGANTDTQYF	TRBJ2-3	TRBV27	TRBD1
CASSLARGARETQYF	TRBJ2-5	TRBV7-2	TRBD2
CASRGASHEKLFF	TRBJ1-4	TRBV19	.
CATKLQDNTEAFF	TRBJ1-1	TRBV15	.
CSVVRGSSYNEQFF	TRBJ2-1	TRBV29-1	TRBD2